This T cell receptor beta chain appears in the sequencing data of a study of CXCR3 chemokines and chemotherapy response in bladder cancer. V dropped 6 bases and J dropped 8; count of bases not matched to a gene: 14. CDR3 length: 16 amino acids. Germline V gives CDR1 MNHEY, CDR2 SVGAGI. TCRdb re-called the PCR reads with MiXCR, one entry per CDR3 protein. The sample has 2,500 to 3,500 distinct CDR3 sequences, approximately 12% seen once. This clonotype was counted many times. The sample was acquired from a patient whose treatment included neoadjuvant chemotherapy. This clonotype was sampled from a human donor with bladder cancer that responded to neoadjuvant chemotherapy. This sequence joins TRBV6-5 and TRBJ1-4, with TRBD1 matching over 8 bases. The chain's CDR3 is CASRGQAWGNREKLFF. The CDR3 DNA follows: TGTGCCAGCAGGGGACAGGCGTGGGGGAATCGAGAAAAACTGTTTTTT.